A single T cell receptor beta chain is shown here with its context. The data stem from a study of blood T cell repertoires in COVID-19. At the level of the study: Samples of COVID-19 (acute and convalescent) were obtained from the United States, Italy and Spain.

Repertoires were generated with immunoSEQ multiplex PCR, while TCRdb's copy carries only in-frame clones and drops some. The sample contains 50,000 to 70,000 clones, roughly 85% of which appear only once. Material for sequencing was peripheral blood. This receptor was identified in a man aged 55-75 years with acute or convalescent COVID-19.

The chain's CDR3 is CASSLFGGTGNTIYF. The DNA of the CDR3 is TGTGCCAGCAGCTTATTCGGGGGAACTGGAAACACCATATATTTT. The chain uses TRBV7-8 and TRBJ1-3; weak D call: TRBD1 (5 bases). The CDR3 loop spans 15 amino acids. The V end lost 2 bases, the J end lost 2 bases, and 10 bases lay between the germline ends. CDR1 SGHVS and CDR2 FQNEAQ come from the germline V gene.